This T cell receptor (beta chain) appears in the sequencing data of a study of T-cell reconstitution after alpha-beta-depleted transplantation in children. V shed 4 bases and J 2 bases; nucleotides not matched to a gene: 4. The CDR3 totals 15 residues. Germline values: CDR1 SGHVS, CDR2 FNYEAQ. In this sample, this clonotype turned up a few times. A TCRbeta library incorporating unique molecular identifiers was prepared. A single record per CDR3 protein comes from TCRdb applying MiXCR to the PCR reads. The data contain 500,000 or so distinct CDR3 sequences, about an eighth of them singletons. This TCR derives from a female patient aged 2-10 years who had a stem cell transplant for aplastic anemia, so the T cells may come from the graft donor. V and J are TRBV7-6 and TRBJ2-2, with 7 bases matching TRBD1. Source: PBMCs, mostly from graft donor cells, taken 180 days after TCRalphabeta/CD19-depleted stem cell transplant. The CDR3 DNA reads as TGTGCCAGCAGCTCGGGACAGTTAAACACCGGGGAGCTGTTTTTT. This encodes CASSSGQLNTGELFF. The entire variable domain, with the rest obtained from reference TRBV7-6 and TRBJ2-2, is as follows: GAGVSQSPRYKVTKRGQDVALRCDPISGHVSLYWYRQALGQGPEFLTYFNYEAQQDKSGLPNDRFSAERPEGSISTLTIQRTEQRDSAMYRCASSSGQLNTGELFFGEGSRLTVL.